This T cell receptor (beta chain) was found in a study of cytomegalovirus exposure and HLA in healthy donors. Trimming stripped 3 bases from V and 7 bases from J, with 18 bases between. Germline CDR1 reads MDHEN; CDR2 reads SYDVKM. The length of the CDR3 is 16 residues. Details on this clone: Its antigen is unknown.

PCR primers comprised 60 Vbeta and 13 Jbeta primers. In the authors' workflow: It was a later analysis that counted about 80 million unique TCR beta chains, of which approximately 9.9 million were shared. The protocol was immunoSEQ multiplex PCR, while the TCRdb copy is restricted to in-frame clones and leaves out a portion. V and J calls and clone size are copied from that table; D and trimming were computed from the DNA. The repertoire holds about 88,000 clones, just under 70% seen once, with approximately 2.9% in the top ten. Points from the study as a whole: Reported performance of the classifier showed diagnosis of cytomegalovirus status with high specificity and sensitivity.

This receptor was obtained from a man in his forties or fifties in good health and CMV-seronegative. Sequencing was carried out using PBMCs. This chain connects TRBV28 to TRBJ1-4; D call uncertain. The CDR3 here is CASSLPRLLSGEKLFF. The DNA for the CDR3 is TGTGCCAGCAGTTTGCCCAGGCTCTTATCCGGTGAAAAACTGTTTTTT.